This T cell receptor beta chain stems from a study of T cells in Graves' hyperthyroidism and ophthalmopathy. Findings and limits, study-wide: In the analysis, a 13 V-J model separated ophthalmopathy from stable hyperthyroidism. The model's output predicted ophthalmopathy at a median of about 6.5 months prior to onset.

In regard to this clonotype: Antigen: not known.

Germline CDR1 and CDR2: DFQATT and SNEGSKA (reference sequence). V was cut by 4 bases and J by 4 bases, with 16 bases left in between. The CDR3 is 15 amino acids. Lactation, pregnancy, other autoimmune disease or uncontrolled infection excluded patients. RNA transcripts provided the source from which TCR beta CDR3 regions were amplified. Primed by the HTBI set, a first-round RT-PCR was run on the TCR CDR3. TCRdb reanalysed the multiplex PCR reads using MiXCR and keeps one entry per CDR3 protein. Found here are hundreds of thousands of distinct CDR3 sequences, 45% of them singletons; the top ten hold about 7.7%.

This receptor was obtained from an adult man with Graves' disease, either hyperthyroidism or ophthalmopathy (not recorded which). The specimen was peripheral blood or thyroid tissue (not recorded which). V is TRBV20-1 and J is TRBJ1-4; D gene uncertain. The CDR3 is CSAMPVGRRNEKLFF. In DNA form, the CDR3 reads TGCAGTGCTATGCCGGTCGGTAGGCGTAATGAAAAACTGTTTTTT.